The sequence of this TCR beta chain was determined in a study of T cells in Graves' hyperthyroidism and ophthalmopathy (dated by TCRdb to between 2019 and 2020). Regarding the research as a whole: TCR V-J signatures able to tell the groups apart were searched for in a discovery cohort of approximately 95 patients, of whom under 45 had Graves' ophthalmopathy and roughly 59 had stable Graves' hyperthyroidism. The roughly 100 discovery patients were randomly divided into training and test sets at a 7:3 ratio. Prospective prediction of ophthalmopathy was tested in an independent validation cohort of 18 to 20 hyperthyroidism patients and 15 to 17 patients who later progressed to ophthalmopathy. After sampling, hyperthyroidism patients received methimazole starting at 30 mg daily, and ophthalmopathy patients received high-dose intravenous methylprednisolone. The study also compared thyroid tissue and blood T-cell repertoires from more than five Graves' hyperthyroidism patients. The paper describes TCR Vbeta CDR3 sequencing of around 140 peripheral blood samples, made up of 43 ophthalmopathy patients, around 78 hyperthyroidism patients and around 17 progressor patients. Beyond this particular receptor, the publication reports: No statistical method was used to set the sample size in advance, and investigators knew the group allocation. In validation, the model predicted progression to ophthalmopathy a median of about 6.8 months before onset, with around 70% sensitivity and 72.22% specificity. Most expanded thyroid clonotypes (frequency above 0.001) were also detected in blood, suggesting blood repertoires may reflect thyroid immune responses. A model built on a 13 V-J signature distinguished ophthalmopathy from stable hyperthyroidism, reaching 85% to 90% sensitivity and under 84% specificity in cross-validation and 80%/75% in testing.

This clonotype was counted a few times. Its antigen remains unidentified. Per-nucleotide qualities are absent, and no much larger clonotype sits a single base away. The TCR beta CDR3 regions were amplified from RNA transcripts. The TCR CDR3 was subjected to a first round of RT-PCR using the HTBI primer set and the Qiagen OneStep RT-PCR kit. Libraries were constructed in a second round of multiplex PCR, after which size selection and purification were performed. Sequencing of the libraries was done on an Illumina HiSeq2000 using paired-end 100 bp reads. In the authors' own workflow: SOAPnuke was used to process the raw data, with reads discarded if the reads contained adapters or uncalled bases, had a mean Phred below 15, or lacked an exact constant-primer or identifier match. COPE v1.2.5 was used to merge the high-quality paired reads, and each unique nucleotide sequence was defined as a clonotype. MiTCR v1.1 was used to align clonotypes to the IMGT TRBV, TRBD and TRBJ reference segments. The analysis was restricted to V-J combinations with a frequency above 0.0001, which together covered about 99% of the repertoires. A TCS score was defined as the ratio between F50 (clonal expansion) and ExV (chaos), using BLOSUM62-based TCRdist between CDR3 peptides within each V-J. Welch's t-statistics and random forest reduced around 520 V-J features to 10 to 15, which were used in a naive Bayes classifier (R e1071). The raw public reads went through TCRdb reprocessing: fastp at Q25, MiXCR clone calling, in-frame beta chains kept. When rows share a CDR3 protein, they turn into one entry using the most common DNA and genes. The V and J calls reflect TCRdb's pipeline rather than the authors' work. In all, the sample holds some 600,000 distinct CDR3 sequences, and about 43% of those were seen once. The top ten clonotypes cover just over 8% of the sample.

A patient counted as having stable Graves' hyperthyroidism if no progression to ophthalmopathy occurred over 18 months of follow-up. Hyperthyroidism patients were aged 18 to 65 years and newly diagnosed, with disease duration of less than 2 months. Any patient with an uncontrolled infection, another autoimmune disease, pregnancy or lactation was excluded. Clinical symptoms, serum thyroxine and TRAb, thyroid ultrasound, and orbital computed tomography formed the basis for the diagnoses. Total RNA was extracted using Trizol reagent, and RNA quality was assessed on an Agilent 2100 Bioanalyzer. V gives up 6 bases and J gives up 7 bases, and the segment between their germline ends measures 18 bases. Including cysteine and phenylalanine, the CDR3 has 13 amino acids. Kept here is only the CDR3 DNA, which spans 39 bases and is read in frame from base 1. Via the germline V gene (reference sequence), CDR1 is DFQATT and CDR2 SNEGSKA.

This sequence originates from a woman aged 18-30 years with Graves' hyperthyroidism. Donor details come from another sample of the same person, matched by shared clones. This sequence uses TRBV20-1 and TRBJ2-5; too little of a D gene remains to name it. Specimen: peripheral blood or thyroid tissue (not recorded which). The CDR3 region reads CSAPSASLVTQYF. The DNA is TGCAGTGCCCCCTCGGCCTCCTTGGTGACCCAGTACTTC.